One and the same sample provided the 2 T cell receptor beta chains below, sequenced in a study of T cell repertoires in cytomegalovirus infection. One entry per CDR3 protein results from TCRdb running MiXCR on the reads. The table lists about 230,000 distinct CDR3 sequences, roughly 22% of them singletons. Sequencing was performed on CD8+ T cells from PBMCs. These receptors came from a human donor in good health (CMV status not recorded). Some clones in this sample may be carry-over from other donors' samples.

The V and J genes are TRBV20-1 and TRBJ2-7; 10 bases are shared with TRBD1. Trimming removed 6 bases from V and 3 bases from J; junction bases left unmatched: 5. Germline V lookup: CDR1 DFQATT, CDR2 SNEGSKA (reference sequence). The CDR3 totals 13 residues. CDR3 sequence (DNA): TGCAGTGCCGGGACAGGGGCCTACTACGAGCAGTACTTC. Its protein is CSAGTGAYYEQYF.

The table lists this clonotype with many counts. The CDR3 coding sequence is TGTGCCAGCAGTCTAAGGCGGGACAGGGTGCAAGAGACCCAGTACTTC. Its translation: CASSLRRDRVQETQYF. The chain uses TRBV6-6 and TRBJ2-5; 9 bases are shared with TRBD1. The V gene's germline CDR1 is MNHNY and CDR2 SVGAGI (reference sequence). The V gene end was trimmed by 5 bases and the J gene end by 2 bases; junction bases not matched to a gene: 9. This CDR3 region has 16 residues.